Here is one T cell receptor beta chain with its context. Its cognate antigen is unknown. Per sample, 80,000 to 100,000 TCR templates underwent assay. Sequencing used immunoSEQ multiplex PCR; TCRdb keeps in-frame clones, though not all of them. The sample includes nearly 85,000 clones, roughly 94% of them seen just once. This sample was included in a study of siplizumab effects on memory and regulatory T cells. General study results and limits: The authors mapped only a minor fraction of alloreactive clones to unstimulated subsets.

With 2 bases removed from V and 5 bases from J, the gap between germline ends came to 18 bases. The CDR3 extends over 16 amino acids. The germline V gene encodes CDR1 MNHNS and CDR2 SASEGT. Material: CD8+ T cells sorted from blood. The genes are TRBV6-1 and TRBJ1-2; D is perhaps TRBD1 (6 bases). The receptor comes from a human donor in good health. DNA for the CDR3: TGTGCCAGCAGTGAAAGGGGACATTTACCTTATTATGGCTACACCTTC. Its protein product is CASSERGHLPYYGYTF.